Below are 28 T cell receptor beta chains sequenced from a single sample in a study of metastatic and nonmetastatic thyroid tumors. Nobody among the patients had been given any treatment before thyroid surgery. TCRdb re-clonotyped the PCR reads through MiXCR. Of 25,000 to 35,000 clones listed, approximately 29% were seen once; the top ten hold 32%. Sequenced: blood. Receptors originate from a female donor with papillary thyroid cancer or a benign thyroid nodule (not recorded which). Some clones in this sample may be carry-over from other donors' samples.

Notes on this clone: The junction departs from germline at one end; a sequencing error may be responsible. The rearrangement joins TRBV5-1 to TRBJ2-5; TRBD1 matches at 7 bases. Germline assignment: CDR1 SGHRS and CDR2 YFSETQ. CDR3 size: 15 residues. CDR3: CAGSLGDSRADTQYF. CDR3 DNA: TGCGCCGGCAGCTTGGGGGACAGTCGGGCAGATACCCAGTACTTC.

There are many counts of this clone. The chain links TRBV2 to TRBJ2-7, with 8 bases aligning to TRBD2. The ends lost 6 bases at V and 6 bases at J; junction bases unmatched: 7. CDR1 and CDR2 (germline): SNHLY, FYNNEI. The CDR3 consists of 13 residues. The CDR3 spells CASSAARGGEQYF. CDR3 bases: TGTGCCAGCAGCGCCGCACGGGGGGGCGAGCAGTACTTC.

This chain uses TRBV28 with TRBJ1-3; unclear D gene. From germline, CDR1 is MDHEN and CDR2 SYDVKM. The CDR3 loop spans 12 amino acids. Trimming removed 6 bases from V and 1 base from J, with 4 bases in between. CDR3 amino acids: CASRVSGNTIYF. The CDR3 DNA is TGTGCCAGCAGGGTTTCTGGAAACACCATATATTTT.

There are many counts of this clone. This chain connects TRBV14 to TRBJ1-2, with 7 bases matching TRBD1. This CDR3 comprises 17 residues. CDR1 and CDR2 (germline): SGHDN, FVKESK. The J segment lost 8 bases and the V segment lost 0 bases, leaving 15 bases of the junction unmatched. The CDR3 coding sequence is TGTGCCAGCAGCCAAGATCCCCGCGGCAGGGGGAACGAGGGCTACACCTTC. Translated: CASSQDPRGRGNEGYTF.

The chain links TRBV5-1 to TRBJ2-7, with D uncertain. Looked up from germline, CDR1 is SGHRS and CDR2 is YFSETQ. The V end was cut by 4 bases, the J end by 11 bases, with 25 bases between. This CDR3 is 15 amino acids long. CDR3 coding DNA: TGCGCCAGCAGCACCTGCCTATTAGGGCAAGAGACCGAGTACTTC. This sequence encodes CASSTCLLGQETEYF. Together with reference TRBV5-1 and TRBJ2-7, the CDR3 gives the full variable domain: KAGVTQTPRYLIKTRGQQVTLSCSPISGHRSVSWYQQTPGQGLQFLFEYFSETQRNKGNFPGRFSGRQFSNSRSEMNVSTLELGDSALYLCASSTCLLGQETEYFGPGTRLTVT.

The gene calls are TRBV10-1 and TRBJ2-2; 9 bases agree with TRBD1. Germline lookup yields CDR1 WNHNN and CDR2 SYGVQD (reference sequence). V lost 8 bases to trimming and J lost 6 bases; unmatched junction nucleotides: 4. CDR3 length equals 13 residues. CDR3 loop: CASGQGMSGELFF. CDR3 coding DNA: TGCGCCAGCGGACAGGGGATGTCCGGGGAGCTGTTTTTT.

Concerning this clone itself: The final CDR3 position lacks the conserved phenylalanine or tryptophan, pointing to a likely read error. This sequence joins TRBV4-3 and TRBJ2-7; 10 bases fit TRBD1. The CDR3 runs to 13 residues. V shed 3 bases and J 6 bases; nucleotides not matched to a gene: 2. Germline V gene sequence: CDR1 LGHNA, CDR2 YSLEER. CDR3: CASSQDRGIEQYL. CDR3 in DNA: TGCGCCAGCAGCCAGGACAGGGGGATCGAGCAGTACCTC.

This clone was seen many times. The chain couples TRBV25-1 to TRBJ2-7, with D perhaps matching TRBD1 (5 bases). V gave up 1 base and J gave up 6 bases, with 13 bases separating them. Germline loops: CDR1 MGHDK, CDR2 SYGVNS. There are 14 residues in the CDR3. CDR3 nucleotide sequence: TGTGCCAGCAGTGAATTGGACATTAGAGGCGAGCAGTACTTC. This sequence encodes CASSELDIRGEQYF.

This chain uses TRBV7-6 with TRBJ1-3; TRBD1 might be the D (5 bases). Trimming left V 2 bases short and J 0 bases short, with 20 bases between. This CDR3 comprises 19 residues. Germline CDR1 and CDR2: SGHVS and FNYEAQ. CDR3 sequence (DNA): TGTGCCAGCAGCTTATGTACCGCCACCCAACAGGTCTCTGGAAACACCATATATTTT. This translates into CASSLCTATQQVSGNTIYF.

V gene TRBV24-1 combines with J gene TRBJ2-1, with TRBD1 identical over 11 bases. Per germline, CDR1 KGHDR and CDR2 SFDVKD. V lost 0 bases to trimming and J lost 7 bases; unmatched junction nucleotides: 7. The CDR3 consists of 17 residues. CDR3 protein: CATSDLRTGGAWNEQFF. The CDR3 coding sequence is TGTGCCACCAGTGATTTGCGGACAGGGGGCGCCTGGAATGAGCAGTTCTTC.

This clone was counted between two and nine times. In the same sample, other DNA sequences code for this CDR3. This chain joins TRBV7-3 and TRBJ2-1; TRBD1 matches at 7 bases. V gave up 1 base and J gave up 5 bases; unmatched junction bases: 5. The CDR3 is 15 residues long. Germline V gene data show CDR1 as SGHTA and CDR2 as FQGTGA. CDR3 sequence reads: CASSLRQGTHNEQFF. DNA for the CDR3: TGTGCCAGCAGCTTAAGACAGGGAACCCACAATGAGCAGTTCTTC.

The gene calls are TRBV9 and TRBJ2-3, with TRBD2 matching 7 bases. Germline V gene lookup returns CDR1 SGDLS and CDR2 YYNGEE. This CDR3 spans 16 amino acids. Unmatched junction bases numbered 13, after V lost 6 bases and J lost 3 bases. In DNA form, the CDR3 reads TGTGCCAGCACCTGGGTCGGGGGGAGGATTACAGATACGCAGTATTTT. It codes for CASTWVGGRITDTQYF.

This clone occurred many times. The V gene is TRBV10-2, the J gene TRBJ2-7, with TRBD2 matching 11 bases. CDR1 is WSHSY, CDR2 SAAADI, per germline. The V and J ends lost 6 bases and 2 bases, in that order; junction bases with no gene match: 6. The CDR3 runs 15 residues. CDR3 amino acids: CASRGLAGRTYEQYF. CDR3 bases: TGCGCCAGCAGAGGACTAGCGGGCCGAACCTACGAGCAGTACTTC.

About this clone: The germline gene is not matched at one end of the junction; a read error may be the cause. The chain is built from TRBV4-3 and TRBJ2-1; the D gene is possibly TRBD2 (6 bases). Looked up from germline, CDR1 is LGHNA and CDR2 is YSLEER. The length of the CDR3 is 13 residues. CDR3 DNA sequence: TGCGCCAGCAGCCCCCGGGTGCGGGATGATCAGTTCTTC. Translation: CASSPRVRDDQFF.

This clone was observed a handful of times. The chain recombines TRBV12-3 or TRBV12-4 with TRBJ1-6, with D possibly being TRBD1 (5 bases). This CDR3 is built from 12 residues. With 11 bases removed from V and 8 bases from J, the gap between germline ends came to 13 bases. CDR3 region: CAWGRDYSPLHF. CDR3 nucleotides: TGTGCCTGGGGCAGGGATTATTCACCCCTCCACTTT.

As to this clone: The conserved closing phenylalanine or tryptophan is absent in this CDR3, likely reflecting a read error. The chain couples TRBV28 to TRBJ1-1, with D perhaps TRBD1 (6 bases). CDR3 length: 14 amino acids. CDR1 is MDHEN and CDR2 is SYDVKM in the germline V gene. The CDR3 DNA sequence: TGTGTCAGCAGTCCGAACACCGGGACACCGGAAGCTTTCCTT. Translating gives CVSSPNTGTPEAFL.

This clone was seen at least ten times. The chain is built from TRBV19 and TRBJ2-1; 10 nucleotides align to TRBD2. The CDR3 contains 13 residues. The V gene's germline CDR1 is LNHDA and CDR2 SQIVND (reference sequence). V was pared by 5 bases and J by 8 bases, with 3 bases of the junction left unmatched. CDR3 sequence: CASSGTSGDEQFF. The CDR3 DNA reads as TGTGCCAGTAGTGGAACTAGCGGGGATGAGCAGTTCTTC.

With respect to this clone: A much larger clone differs by one base, so this may be a read error. The genes are TRBV5-1 and TRBJ2-5; D is unresolved. CDR1 SGHRS and CDR2 YFSETQ come from the germline V gene. The CDR3 loop spans 13 amino acids. Here the CDR3 DNA reads TGCGCCAGCGGCTTGCAACGCTTGGAGACCCAGTACTTC. It yields the protein CASGLQRLETQYF.

The chain recombines TRBV5-1 with TRBJ1-1; no clear D gene. The CDR3 runs 16 residues. Germline lookup yields CDR1 SGHRS and CDR2 YFSETQ. Trimming took 0 bases from V and 0 from J, leaving 12 bases between them. CDR3 in amino acids: CASSLGVFTMNTEAFF. CDR3 in DNA: TGCGCCAGCAGCTTGGGGGTCTTCACCATGAACACTGAAGCTTTCTTT.

With respect to this clone: One end of the junction is discordant with germline, which a read error may explain. The V gene is TRBV6-1, the J gene TRBJ2-1, with D perhaps matching TRBD2 (6 bases). Germline CDR1 MNHNS, CDR2 SASEGT. The CDR3 has 15 residues. CDR3 DNA sequence: TGTGCCAGCAGCCGGAGCGGGCCAGTAAACAATGACCACTGCTTC. Translating gives CASSRSGPVNNDHCF.

The rearrangement uses TRBV4-2 and TRBJ2-2, with TRBD2 matching 7 bases. Losses at the gene ends were 1 base for V and 3 bases for J; bases not matched to a gene: 14. The germline V gene has CDR1 LGHNA and CDR2 YNFKEQ. The CDR3 sequence is 19 residues long. DNA of the CDR3: TGTGCCAGCAGCCAAGGGCAGGCTAGCGGTAGTTTGTACACCGGGGAGCTGTTTTTT. Its protein product is CASSQGQASGSLYTGELFF.

This clone was counted a single time. Relative to the germline gene, one junction end is altered; a read error may explain this. The J gene is TRBJ2-3, the V gene TRBV11-2; 7 positions match TRBD2. This CDR3 is built from 17 residues. Germline V CDR1 and CDR2: SGHAT, FQNNGV. CDR3: CASGPEGASGSTDTEYF. The CDR3 nucleotides are TGTGCCAGCGGCCCAGAAGGCGCTAGCGGTAGCACAGATACGGAGTATTTT.

This clone showed up many times. This chain joins TRBV7-9 and TRBJ2-7; 15 bases align to TRBD2. J gave up 6 bases and V 4 bases, and 4 bases lay outside the gene matches. The CDR3 is made up of 15 amino acids. The germline V gene encodes CDR1 SEHNR and CDR2 FQNEAQ (reference sequence). DNA for the CDR3: TGTGCCAGCAGCTCCTCGGGACTAGCGGGGGGCGAGCAGTACTTC. Protein sequence: CASSSSGLAGGEQYF.

As concerns this clone: An end of the junction does not agree with germline; a read error may underlie this. This sequence joins TRBV7-3 and TRBJ2-1; D is unresolved. The CDR3 has 13 residues. Per the germline V gene, CDR1 is SGHTA and CDR2 is FQGTGA. The CDR3 region is CAISFDVHKEQFF. CDR3 coding DNA: TGTGCCATCAGCTTTGATGTGCACAAGGAGCAGTTCTTC.

This clone came up a few times. V and J are TRBV28 and TRBJ2-1; no definite D call. From germline, CDR1 is MDHEN and CDR2 SYDVKM. This CDR3 is built from 14 residues. Trimming pared 7 bases from V and 1 base from J, leaving 11 bases between. The CDR3 DNA sequence: TGTGCCAGCAATTGGGCAGCATCCTACAATGAGCAGTTCTTC. It yields the protein CASNWAASYNEQFF.

The rearrangement joins TRBV10-2 to TRBJ2-7; TRBD1 is a possible D gene (6 bases). The V gene's germline CDR1 is WSHSY and CDR2 SAAADI. V gave up 5 bases and J gave up 7 bases, with 12 bases separating them. The CDR3 is made up of 12 amino acids. The CDR3 sequence is CASSTGMGEQYF. As DNA, the CDR3 is TGCGCCAGCAGTACAGGGATGGGAGAGCAGTACTTC.

Ten or more counts support this clone. The V call is TRBV7-2, the J call TRBJ2-7; TRBD1 is a possible D gene (5 bases). V was shortened by 5 bases and J by 2 bases, with 10 bases between the two germline ends. Germline assignment: CDR1 SGHTA and CDR2 FQGNSA. The CDR3 totals 13 residues. CDR3 protein: CASSLDSTYEQYF. DNA of the CDR3: TGTGCCAGCAGCCTCGACAGCACCTACGAGCAGTACTTC.

This clone was recorded at least ten times. The CDR3 DNA reads TGTGCCAGCAGCTTAGATCCCGCGGCACCAGGAGAGACCCAGTACTTC. Encoded protein: CASSLDPAAPGETQYF. The chain recombines TRBV7-2 with TRBJ2-5; D unclear. The CDR3 loop spans 16 amino acids. Trimming cost V 1 base and J 4 bases, with 16 bases left between them. Germline CDR1 reads SGHTA; CDR2 reads FQGNSA.